Described below is a single TCR beta chain sequence and its context. The data are from a study of blood T cell repertoires in COVID-19. Study background: Sites in the United States, Italy and Spain provided acute and convalescent COVID-19 samples.

Germline V gene lookup returns CDR1 MNHEY and CDR2 SVGAGI. The CDR3 is made up of 14 amino acids. The V end was cut by 5 bases, the J end by 4 bases, with 13 bases between. Using immunoSEQ multiplex PCR, the repertoire was profiled, and TCRdb retains in-frame clones only, with some absent. The sample consists of some 52,000 clones, 85% to 90% of them appearing once. This chain uses TRBV6-5 with TRBJ2-3, with D perhaps matching TRBD2 (6 bases). The origin of this receptor is a man in his 60s with active COVID-19. Sequencing was performed on peripheral blood. CDR3: CASSRSGFADTQYF. As DNA, the CDR3 is TGTGCCAGCAGTCGTAGCGGATTTGCAGATACGCAGTATTTT.